Listed here are 20 T cell receptor beta chains from one sample, sequenced in a study of long-term antiretroviral therapy in people with HIV. The assay, immunoSEQ v3.0, was run at survey level. Sequenced by immunoSEQ multiplex PCR; TCRdb stores in-frame clones only, minus some. The sample lists 34,000 or so clones; approximately 95% were seen once. The starting material was unsorted PBMCs, obtained about 5.1 years after starting antiretroviral therapy. These receptors all come from a woman aged 50 to 60 with HIV.

This chain joins TRBV5-6 and TRBJ2-7, with 8 bases aligning to TRBD1. The CDR3 has 14 residues. Trimming cost V 4 bases and J 3 bases; bases outside gene matches: 6. The germline V gene encodes CDR1 SGHDT and CDR2 YYEEEE. The CDR3 region is CASSASGTGYEQYF. The CDR3 nucleotides are TGTGCCAGCAGCGCATCCGGGACAGGCTACGAGCAGTACTTC. The entire variable domain, with the rest obtained from reference TRBV5-6 and TRBJ2-7, is as follows: DAGVTQSPTHLIKTRGQQVTLRCSPKSGHDTVSWYQQALGQGPQFIFQYYEEEERQRGNFPDRFSGHQFPNYSSELNVNALLLGDSALYLCASSASGTGYEQYFGPGTRLTVT.

The chain links TRBV6-5 to TRBJ2-3, with D possibly being TRBD1 (5 bases). CDR1 is MNHEY and CDR2 is SVGAGI in the germline V gene. CDR3 length: 13 residues. Trimming shortened V by 0 bases and J by 5 bases, and 6 bases separated the two germline ends. The CDR3 nucleotides are TGTGCCAGCAGTTACTCAAGGGGAGATACGCAGTATTTT. Translated: CASSYSRGDTQYF.

The chain has TRBV7-9 and TRBJ1-3, with TRBD1 as a possible D gene (5 bases). Germline V gene data show CDR1 as SEHNR and CDR2 as FQNEAQ (reference sequence). Trimming removed 2 bases at V and 0 bases at J, with 20 bases between. This CDR3 has 19 amino acids. CDR3 sequence reads: CASSLFGRVGAFSGNTIYF. The CDR3, as DNA: TGTGCCAGCAGCTTATTCGGTCGGGTTGGGGCTTTCTCTGGAAACACCATATATTTT. Supplemented by reference TRBV7-9 and TRBJ1-3, the full variable domain reads DTGVSQNPRHKITKRGQNVTFRCDPISEHNRLYWYRQTLGQGPEFLTYFQNEAQLEKSRLLSDRFSAERPKGSFSTLEIQRTEQGDSAMYLCASSLFGRVGAFSGNTIYFGEGSWLTVV.

The rearrangement uses TRBV5-1 and TRBJ2-7; 8 nucleotides match TRBD2. V gave up 1 base and J gave up 1 base; unmatched junction bases: 1. The CDR3 consists of 14 residues. The germline V gene has CDR1 SGHRS and CDR2 YFSETQ. For the CDR3, the DNA is TGCGCCAGCAGCTTGAGCGGGGGTTCCTACGAGCAGTACTTC. Translation: CASSLSGGSYEQYF.

The chain combines TRBV15 with TRBJ1-4, with D possibly TRBD1 on 5 matching bases. Germline CDR1 reads LNHNV; CDR2 reads YYDKDF (reference sequence). V lost 0 bases and J lost 6, with 11 bases in between. The CDR3 extends over 15 amino acids. Here the CDR3 DNA reads TGTGCCACCAGCAGAGAGGCGGGGACCGATGAAAAACTGTTTTTT. This codes for CATSREAGTDEKLFF.

V is TRBV11-2 and J is TRBJ2-1; D tentatively reads TRBD1 or TRBD2 (6 bases each). Looked up from germline, CDR1 is SGHAT and CDR2 is FQNNGV. Trimming stripped 1 base from V and 7 bases from J, with 11 bases between. The CDR3 runs 14 residues. The CDR3 protein is CASSLGGALNEQFF. Written as DNA, the CDR3 is TGTGCCAGCAGCTTAGGGGGGGCCCTTAATGAGCAGTTCTTC. The complete variable domain, with remaining parts taken from reference TRBV11-2 and TRBJ2-1, reads EAGVAQSPRYKIIEKRQSVAFWCNPISGHATLYWYQQILGQGPKLLIQFQNNGVVDDSQLPKDRFSAERLKGVDSTLKIQPAKLEDSAVYLCASSLGGALNEQFFGPGTRLTVL.

The chain recombines TRBV29-1 with TRBJ2-2, with TRBD1 matching over 9 bases. V lost 8 bases and J lost 0; bases outside the gene matches: 4. There are 14 residues in the CDR3. Germline assignment: CDR1 SQVTM and CDR2 ANQGSEA. The CDR3 DNA sequence: TGCAGCTCGACAGGGGGAACGAACACCGGGGAGCTGTTTTTT. Its translation: CSSTGGTNTGELFF.

V gene TRBV7-2 combines with J gene TRBJ1-1; tentative D call: TRBD1 (6 bases). The V and J ends lost 7 bases and 1 base respectively, with 13 bases between them. Germline V lookup: CDR1 SGHTA, CDR2 FQGNSA. The CDR3 is 14 residues long. The CDR3 is CASTLQGKNTEAFF. Written as DNA, the CDR3 is TGTGCCAGCACTCTACAGGGAAAGAACACTGAAGCTTTCTTT.

The chain couples TRBV6-6 to TRBJ2-3, with 7 bases that match TRBD2. Looked up from germline, CDR1 is MNHNY and CDR2 is SVGAGI (reference sequence). This CDR3 is 15 amino acids long. Unmatched junction bases numbered 4, after V lost 2 bases and J lost 2 bases. CDR3 region: CASSYAGTNTDTQYF. CDR3 sequence (DNA): TGTGCCAGCAGTTACGCGGGGACTAACACAGATACGCAGTATTTT.

This sequence joins TRBV19 and TRBJ1-5, with D unresolved. V was trimmed by 3 bases and J by 2 bases, leaving 5 bases between them. Germline V lookup: CDR1 LNHDA, CDR2 SQIVND (reference sequence). The CDR3 sequence is 13 residues long. The CDR3 loop is CASSILGNQPQHF. The CDR3 DNA is TGTGCCAGTAGTATCCTAGGCAATCAGCCCCAGCATTTT. The whole variable domain, remainder taken from reference TRBV19 and TRBJ1-5, is DGGITQSPKYLFRKEGQNVTLSCEQNLNHDAMYWYRQDPGQGLRLIYYSQIVNDFQKGDIAEGYSVSREKKESFPLTVTSAQKNPTAFYLCASSILGNQPQHFGDGTRLSIL.

V is TRBV2 and J is TRBJ2-7; TRBD2 matches 8 bases. CDR1 and CDR2 (germline): SNHLY, FYNNEI. The CDR3 spans 13 residues. With V trimmed by 11 bases and J by 4 bases, 10 bases remained unmatched. The DNA of the CDR3 is TGTGCCTCGGGGGGGGCGCCATCTTACGAGCAGTACTTC. Its protein is CASGGAPSYEQYF.

This chain connects TRBV10-2 to TRBJ1-1; D not resolved. Germline lookup yields CDR1 WSHSY and CDR2 SAAADI. This CDR3 region has 12 residues. V was pared by 7 bases and J by 1 base, with 7 bases between. The CDR3 spells CASTGGNTEAFF. CDR3 nucleotide sequence: TGCGCCAGCACTGGAGGGAACACTGAAGCTTTCTTT.

This clone ranks as large. J is TRBJ2-3 and V is TRBV6-6; no clear D. CDR1 is MNHNY and CDR2 is SVGAGI in the germline V gene (reference sequence). This CDR3 comprises 11 residues. Trimming removed 9 bases at V and 4 bases at J, with 8 bases between. As DNA, the CDR3 is TGTGCCAGTCGGTTTTCAGATACGCAGTATTTT. It codes for CASRFSDTQYF.

The chain combines TRBV7-2 with TRBJ2-5; TRBD1 matches at 12 bases. Germline V gene sequence: CDR1 SGHTA, CDR2 FQGNSA. This CDR3 comprises 17 residues. V trimming: 1 base; J trimming: 5 bases; junction bases outside the gene matches: 8. The CDR3 here is CASSLVSGTGGQETQYF. Written as DNA, the CDR3 is TGTGCCAGCAGCTTAGTGTCCGGGACAGGGGGCCAGGAGACCCAGTACTTC.

J is TRBJ1-1 and V is TRBV5-6, with TRBD1 matching 12 bases. V was clipped by 4 bases and J by 3 bases; unmatched bases: 4. Per germline, CDR1 SGHDT and CDR2 YYEEEE. The CDR3 contains 15 residues. CDR3 nucleotide sequence: TGTGCCAGCAGCGACCGGGACAGGGGGCACACTGAAGCTTTCTTT. Translating gives CASSDRDRGHTEAFF. Together with reference TRBV5-6 and TRBJ1-1, the CDR3 gives the full variable domain: DAGVTQSPTHLIKTRGQQVTLRCSPKSGHDTVSWYQQALGQGPQFIFQYYEEEERQRGNFPDRFSGHQFPNYSSELNVNALLLGDSALYLCASSDRDRGHTEAFFGQGTRLTVV.

The chain combines TRBV5-6 with TRBJ2-1; 7 nucleotides align to TRBD1. Per the germline V gene, CDR1 is SGHDT and CDR2 is YYEEEE. There are 16 residues in the CDR3. J gave up 0 bases and V 4 bases, and 7 bases lay outside the gene matches. CDR3 DNA: TGTGCCAGCAGCAGACAGACAGGGCTCTCCTACAATGAGCAGTTCTTC. This codes for CASSRQTGLSYNEQFF.

V is TRBV7-9 and J is TRBJ2-7, with D maybe TRBD2 (6 bases). Germline CDR1 and CDR2: SEHNR and FQNEAQ (reference sequence). The V and J ends lost 4 bases and 5 bases respectively, with 21 bases between them. The CDR3 length is 16 residues. DNA of the CDR3: TGTGCCAGCAGCTCCAATGTGGGGGGATTCGGGAACGAGCAGTACTTC. Translation gives CASSSNVGGFGNEQYF.

The V call is TRBV30, the J call TRBJ1-6; D perhaps matches TRBD1 (6 bases). This CDR3 contains 15 residues. V shed 2 bases and J shed 4 bases, with 12 bases lying between them. The germline gives CDR1 GTSNPN, CDR2 SVGIG (reference sequence). Written as DNA, the CDR3 is TGTGCCTGGAGTTCGGGGGGCCGATATAATTCACCCCTCCACTTT. Encoded protein: CAWSSGGRYNSPLHF.

The V and J genes are TRBV5-5 and TRBJ2-2; possible D gene TRBD2, 7 bases. V lost 2 bases and J lost 2, with 13 bases in between. The CDR3 sequence is 16 residues long. The germline V gene encodes CDR1 SGHKS and CDR2 YYEKEE (reference sequence). CDR3 in DNA: TGTGCCAGCAGCTTACGCGGGGGCCTTAACACCGGGGAGCTGTTTTTT. Protein product: CASSLRGGLNTGELFF.

The V call is TRBV4-1, the J call TRBJ2-3; 10 bases map to TRBD1. Germline assignment: CDR1 MGHRA and CDR2 YSYEKL. CDR3 length equals 16 residues. With 3 bases clipped from V and 5 bases from J, the junction kept 8 bases outside the gene matches. In DNA, the CDR3 is TGCGCCAGCAGCCAGGCCCGACAGGGGGCAGTAGATACGCAGTATTTT. Protein: CASSQARQGAVDTQYF.